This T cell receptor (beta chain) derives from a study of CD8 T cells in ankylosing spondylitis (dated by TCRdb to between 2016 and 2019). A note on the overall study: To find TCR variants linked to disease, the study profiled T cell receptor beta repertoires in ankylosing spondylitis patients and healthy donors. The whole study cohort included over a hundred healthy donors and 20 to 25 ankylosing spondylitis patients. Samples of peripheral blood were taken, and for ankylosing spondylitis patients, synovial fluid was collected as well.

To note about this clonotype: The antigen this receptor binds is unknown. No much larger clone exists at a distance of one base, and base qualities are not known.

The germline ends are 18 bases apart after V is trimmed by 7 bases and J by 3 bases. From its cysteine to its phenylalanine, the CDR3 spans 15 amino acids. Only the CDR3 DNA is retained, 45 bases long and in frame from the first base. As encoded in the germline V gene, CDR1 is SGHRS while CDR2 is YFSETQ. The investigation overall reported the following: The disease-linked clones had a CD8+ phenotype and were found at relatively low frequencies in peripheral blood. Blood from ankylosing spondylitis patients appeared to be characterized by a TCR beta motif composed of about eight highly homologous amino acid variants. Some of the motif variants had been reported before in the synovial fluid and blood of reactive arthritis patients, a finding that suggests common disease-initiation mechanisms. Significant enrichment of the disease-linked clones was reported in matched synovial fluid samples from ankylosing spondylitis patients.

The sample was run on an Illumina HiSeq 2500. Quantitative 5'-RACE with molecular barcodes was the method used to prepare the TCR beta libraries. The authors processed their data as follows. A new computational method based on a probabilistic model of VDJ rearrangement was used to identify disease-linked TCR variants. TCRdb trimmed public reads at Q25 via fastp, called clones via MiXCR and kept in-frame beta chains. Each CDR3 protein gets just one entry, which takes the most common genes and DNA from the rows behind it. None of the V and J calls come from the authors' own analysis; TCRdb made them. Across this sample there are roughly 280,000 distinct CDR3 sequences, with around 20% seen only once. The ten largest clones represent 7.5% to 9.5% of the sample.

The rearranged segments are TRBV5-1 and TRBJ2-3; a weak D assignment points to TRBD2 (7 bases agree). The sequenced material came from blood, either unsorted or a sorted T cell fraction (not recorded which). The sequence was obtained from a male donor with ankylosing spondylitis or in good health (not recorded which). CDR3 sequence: CASHLGGAPTDTQYF. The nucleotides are TGCGCCAGCCACCTGGGGGGGGCGCCGACAGATACGCAGTATTTT.